This T cell receptor beta chain was observed in a study of post-analysis software for immune sequencing data. Built from TCR beta cDNA, the libraries had unique molecular identifiers in them. TCRdb independently ran MiXCR on the PCR reads; one entry per CDR3 protein. The repertoire holds roughly 570,000 distinct CDR3 sequences, with approximately 34% as singletons. Study results and limitations: Patients carried five TRBV segments more frequently than controls did, and TRBV5-6, TRBV5-1 and TRBV20-1 were among them.

Trimming cost V 5 bases and J 8 bases; bases outside gene matches: 11. The CDR3 totals 14 residues. About this clonotype: Antigen: not known.

The source is a girl aged 2 to 17 with multiple sclerosis. The chain couples TRBV12-3 or TRBV12-4 to TRBJ1-2; 7 bases are a match to TRBD1. Sequenced material: blood. CDR3 in DNA: TGTGCCAGCAGTCCCCGACAGGGCCCATGGGGCTACACCTTC. As protein: CASSPRQGPWGYTF.